This TCR beta chain appears in the sequencing data of a study of Tregs in tolerant kidney transplant recipients (dated by TCRdb to the late 2010s). With regard to the full study: The study used TCRbeta sequencing to identify donor-specific regulatory T cells before combined kidney and bone marrow transplantation, then tracked those cells after transplant. In a few healthy controls, several methods of expanding Tregs specific for an allogeneic donor were compared by TCRbeta repertoire sequencing. What the research found in general, with its limitations: Biological reproducibility was not examined directly, but technical replication error appeared to be minimal. Expanding Tregs with activated donor B cells appeared to identify the most biologically relevant and donor-specific TCRbeta repertoire. Because the study included only a small number of patients, the results must be confirmed in larger populations and under other immunosuppression protocols.

Trimming accounts for 0 bases at V and 6 bases at J, while the number of junction bases matched to no gene is 8. The germline V gene provides CDR1 SGHRS and CDR2 YFSETQ. The CDR3 covers 15 residues, taking in both the cysteine and the phenylalanine. CDR3 DNA only is kept here, 45 bases in frame from base 1. Thawed PBMCs were FACS-sorted into unstimulated Tregs (CD4+CD25+CD127-), CD4+ non-Tregs (CD4+CD25-), CD4 cells and CD8 cells. Healthy control blood was obtained either as purchased buffy coats or from healthy volunteers. Healthy control blood was processed by Ficoll density gradient to PBMCs and cryopreserved; patient PBMCs were collected before and after transplant. For TCRbeta CDR3 sequencing, genomic DNA was extracted from sorted cells using the QIAGEN DNeasy Blood and Tissue Kit. High-throughput TCRbeta CDR3 sequencing, including PCR amplification with bias correction and internal controls, was performed commercially through immunoSEQ. The original methods were these. Unique productive TCRbeta sequences were defined by CDR3 nucleotide sequence where primers matched, and otherwise by CDR3 amino acid sequence together with Vbeta and Jbeta genes. As a correction for sorting error, sequences shared between sorted populations at a frequency ratio of 2:1 or less were discarded, and the remaining shared sequences were assigned to the higher population. A sequence was defined as donor-reactive if the sequence was expanded at least 5-fold in CFSE-low cells compared with unstimulated cells and had a frequency of at least 0.01% in CFSE-low cells. Jensen-Shannon divergence, calculated on the top 100 TCRbeta sequences ranked by frequency, was used to quantify repertoire divergence. For samples with multiple sequencing runs, sorting error was corrected separately for each run before the runs were pooled. TCRdb re-hosts the immuneACCESS table, in-frame sequences only. Its copies lack some clones; in the studies checked, an unresolved V gene accounts for under half of them, and the cause for the rest is not known. That table supplies the V and J calls and clone size; D and trimming were determined from the DNA. Here the sample has about 88,000 clones; more than 80% occur a single time. Jointly, the top ten make up around 4.5% of the sample.

Concerning this clone itself: The specificity of this receptor is unknown. Base qualities are not recorded, but no much larger clone differs from it by a single base.

The chain employs TRBV5-1 and TRBJ1-2; 7 nucleotides in the junction match TRBD1. This clonotype originated in a human donor in good health. The sequencing sample was made of CD8+ T cells from blood. Here is the DNA: TGCGCCAGCAGCTTGGAGATAGGGGGCGGTAATGGCTACACCTTC. Its protein product is CASSLEIGGGNGYTF.